This T cell receptor beta chain is drawn from a study of blood T cell repertoires in COVID-19. The overall study: COVID-19 samples, acute and convalescent, were from the United States, Italy and Spain. The cDNA or gDNA used as material had been derived from T cells, B-cell-depleted T cells, or PBMCs.

This CDR3 comprises 16 residues. Germline-derived CDR1 and CDR2 are LNHDA and SQIVND (reference sequence). V was pared by 6 bases and J by 7 bases, with 13 bases of the junction left unmatched. Clones were sequenced by immunoSEQ multiplex PCR, and TCRdb holds only the in-frame ones, with some missing. The sample shows about 410,000 clones, roughly 89% of them seen only once. Sequencing was done on a sample of peripheral blood. This TCR came from a woman younger than 45 with active or convalescent COVID-19. The rearrangement joins TRBV19 to TRBJ1-2; the match to TRBD1 covers 11 bases. The chain's CDR3 is CASSEGTGGRGSGYTF. CDR3 DNA sequence: TGTGCCAGTAGCGAAGGGACAGGGGGTCGCGGGTCTGGCTACACCTTC.